These 2 T cell receptor beta chains share one sample of origin, sequenced in a study of T cell repertoires in cytomegalovirus infection. TCRdb re-derived calls from the reads in MiXCR, one entry per CDR3 protein. The sample holds 750,000 to 950,000 distinct CDR3 sequences, almost 30% seen once. Their antigens are not known. Specimen: cultured CD8+ T cells from PBMCs, collected from culture after CMV antigen stimulation. These receptors were taken from a human donor in good health (CMV status not recorded). Some clones in this sample may be carry-over from other donors' samples.

V gene TRBV7-9 combines with J gene TRBJ2-3; the D gene is possibly TRBD1 (6 bases). Germline V gene data show CDR1 as SEHNR and CDR2 as FQNEAQ (reference sequence). The CDR3 runs 15 residues. V lost 5 bases to trimming and J lost 4 bases, with 16 bases between them. DNA for the CDR3: TGTGCCAGCAGCGAAGCAGGGGAATGGGCAGATACGCAGTATTTT. It codes for CASSEAGEWADTQYF.

The chain employs TRBV24-1 and TRBJ2-3; D is ambiguous. In germline, CDR1 is KGHDR, CDR2 SFDVKD. Between the trimmed V and J ends, which lost 3 bases and 0 bases, there was a span of 6 bases. This CDR3 spans 14 amino acids. This chain's CDR3 is CATSDADSTDTQYF. CDR3 bases: TGTGCCACCAGTGATGCGGACAGCACAGATACGCAGTATTTT.